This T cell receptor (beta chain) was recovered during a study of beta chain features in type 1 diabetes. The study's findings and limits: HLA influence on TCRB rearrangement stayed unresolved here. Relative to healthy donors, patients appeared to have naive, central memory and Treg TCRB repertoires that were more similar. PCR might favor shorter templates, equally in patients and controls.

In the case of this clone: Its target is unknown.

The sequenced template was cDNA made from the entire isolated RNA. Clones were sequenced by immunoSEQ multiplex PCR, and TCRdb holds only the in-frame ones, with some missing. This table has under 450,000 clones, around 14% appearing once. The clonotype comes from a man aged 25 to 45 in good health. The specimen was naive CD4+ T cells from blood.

The CDR3 DNA reads TGTGCCAGCAGTTATGGGTTGAACTATGGCTACACCTTC. It specifies CASSYGLNYGYTF. The V and J genes are TRBV6-5 and TRBJ1-2, with D uncertain. CDR3 length equals 13 residues. Germline lookup yields CDR1 MNHEY and CDR2 SVGAGI. V lost 3 bases and J lost 2, with 7 bases in between.